This TCR beta chain was observed in a study of Ad26.COV2.S vaccination and SARS-CoV-2 variants. General observations from the study: With respect to non-spike TCR breadth, vaccine and placebo recipients were similar. Spike-specific CD8+ and CD4+ T cell responses reportedly showed substantial breadth after vaccination.

Trimming pared 4 bases from V and 3 bases from J, leaving 18 bases between. The CDR3 spans 17 residues. CDR1 and CDR2 (germline): KGHDR, SFDVKD. Produced via immunoSEQ multiplex PCR; TCRdb's table is partial and in-frame only. The repertoire consists of 75,000 to 100,000 clones, with under 90% occurring once and the leading ten covering roughly 15%. Notes on this clone: Its antigen is undetermined.

The sequence was obtained from a human donor who had recovered from COVID-19. The sample consisted of peripheral blood, taken after recovery from COVID-19. The rearrangement uses TRBV24-1 and TRBJ1-5, with D possibly being TRBD1 (6 bases). CDR3 DNA sequence: TGTGCCACCAGTGACACCCCGGGACATGGGAACAATCAGCCCCAGCATTTT. This gives the protein CATSDTPGHGNNQPQHF.